These 6 T cell receptor beta chains were sequenced from one sample in a study of cytomegalovirus exposure and HLA in healthy donors. The PCR was carried out with 60 Vbeta primers and 13 Jbeta primers. Here immunoSEQ multiplex PCR was the method, and the copy in TCRdb shows in-frame clones only, minus some. The table lists about 120,000 clones, around 87% of them singletons. The sequenced sample consisted of PBMCs. These receptors were collected from a man aged 35-49 years in good health and CMV-seronegative.

The chain is built from TRBV2 and TRBJ1-6; maybe TRBD1 (6 bases). The germline V gene has CDR1 SNHLY and CDR2 FYNNEI. There are 14 residues in the CDR3. The ends were cut back, 5 bases at V and 7 bases at J, with 12 bases in the middle. This CDR3 reads CASSRGAGNSPLHF. In DNA form, the CDR3 reads TGTGCCAGCAGTCGGGGGGCTGGAAATTCACCCCTCCACTTT.

This clone was counted once. The rearrangement links TRBV2 to TRBJ1-2; the match to TRBD1 covers 9 bases. V was pared by 9 bases and J by 5 bases, with 13 bases of the junction left unmatched. Germline-derived CDR1 and CDR2 are SNHLY and FYNNEI. This CDR3 comprises 15 residues. CDR3 nucleotides: TGTGCCAGTGACCGGGGACAGGGACTTAGGTATGGCTACACCTTC. Translation: CASDRGQGLRYGYTF.

The chain links TRBV7-2 to TRBJ1-5; no clear D. V was clipped by 1 base and J by 0 bases, with 7 bases between them. Germline assignment: CDR1 SGHTA and CDR2 FQGNSA. This CDR3 is built from 15 residues. CDR3 sequence reads: CASSLDSYSNQPQHF. CDR3 DNA: TGTGCCAGCAGCTTAGATAGCTATAGCAATCAGCCCCAGCATTTT.

The chain joins TRBV18 to TRBJ1-2; 9 bases map to TRBD1. With V trimmed by 3 bases and J by 6 bases, 14 bases remained unmatched. In germline, CDR1 is KGHSH, CDR2 LQKENI. The CDR3 runs to 17 residues. The CDR3 spells CASSPMGDRVPKDGYTF. For the CDR3, the DNA is TGTGCCAGCTCACCGATGGGGGACAGGGTCCCGAAGGATGGCTACACCTTC.

This clone was seen just once. The chain uses TRBV6-1 and TRBJ2-2; tentative D call: TRBD2 (5 bases). V lost 4 bases and J 6 bases, leaving 21 bases between the germline ends. This CDR3 has 17 amino acids. The germline V gene has CDR1 MNHNS and CDR2 SASEGT. The CDR3 nucleotides read TGTGCCAGCAGTGCGCGGGTAGTGGTCGTATCGTCCGGGGAGCTGTTTTTT. Its translation is CASSARVVVVSSGELFF.

This sequence joins TRBV5-5 and TRBJ1-2; D gene uncertain. Germline CDR1 is SGHKS and CDR2 is YYEKEE (reference sequence). Deletions cut 3 bases from V and 6 bases from J, with 12 bases between. CDR3 length: 13 residues. CDR3 sequence: CASSSPQANGYTF. The CDR3 nucleotides read TGTGCCAGCAGCTCCCCCCAGGCTAATGGCTACACCTTC.